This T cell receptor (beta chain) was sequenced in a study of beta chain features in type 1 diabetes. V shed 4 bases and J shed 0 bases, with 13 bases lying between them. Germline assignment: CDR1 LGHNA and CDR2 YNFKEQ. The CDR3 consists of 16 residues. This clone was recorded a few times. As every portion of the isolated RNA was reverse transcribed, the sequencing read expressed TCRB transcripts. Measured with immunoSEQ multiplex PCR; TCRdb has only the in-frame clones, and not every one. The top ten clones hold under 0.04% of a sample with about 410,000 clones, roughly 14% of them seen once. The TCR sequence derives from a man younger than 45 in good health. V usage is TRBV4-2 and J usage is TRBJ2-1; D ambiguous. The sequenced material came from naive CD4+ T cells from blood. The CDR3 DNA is TGTGCCAGCAGCCCCCTTCTGAGGAGCTCCTACAATGAGCAGTTCTTC. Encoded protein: CASSPLLRSSYNEQFF.